This paragraph reports one TCR beta chain. Its cognate antigen is unknown. TCRdb's table, derived via immunoSEQ multiplex PCR, lists solely in-frame clones and lacks some. The repertoire holds roughly 200,000 clones, with 70% to 90% as singletons. V lost 4 bases to trimming and J lost 4 bases, with 10 bases between them. This CDR3 contains 14 residues. Germline V gene data show CDR1 as SGHTA and CDR2 as FQGTGA. This sample is part of a study of T cell responses to AZD1222 COVID-19 vaccine. Study-wide points: Nearly half of spike-specific TCRs reportedly target variant regions that are unmutated in the B.1.351 and B.1.1.7 variants.

The source of this sequence is an adult in good health. The input for sequencing was peripheral blood, taken on day 0 of AZD1222 vaccination. The V call is TRBV7-3, the J call TRBJ2-2; D ambiguous. This CDR3 is CASSSSVSTGELFF. CDR3 in DNA: TGTGCCAGCAGCTCCTCGGTCAGCACCGGGGAGCTGTTTTTT.